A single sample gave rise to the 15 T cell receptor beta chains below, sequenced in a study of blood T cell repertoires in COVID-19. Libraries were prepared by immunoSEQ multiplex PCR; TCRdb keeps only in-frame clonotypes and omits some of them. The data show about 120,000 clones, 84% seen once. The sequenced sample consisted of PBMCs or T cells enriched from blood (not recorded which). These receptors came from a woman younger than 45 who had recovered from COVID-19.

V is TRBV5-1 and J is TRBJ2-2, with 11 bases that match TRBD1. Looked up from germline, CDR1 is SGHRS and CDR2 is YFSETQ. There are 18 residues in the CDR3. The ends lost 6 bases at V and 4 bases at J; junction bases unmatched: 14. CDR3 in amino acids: CASKSGTGGFSVTGELFF. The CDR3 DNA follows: TGCGCCAGCAAATCCGGGACAGGGGGTTTCTCGGTCACCGGGGAGCTGTTTTTT.

The CDR3 coding sequence is TGTGCCAGCAGTGGGACAGGGGCCCTCAGTCAGCCCCAGCATTTT. This codes for CASSGTGALSQPQHF. V gene TRBV25-1 combines with J gene TRBJ1-5, with 9 bases matching TRBD1. The V gene's germline CDR1 is MGHDK and CDR2 SYGVNS. The CDR3 loop spans 15 amino acids. The J segment lost 6 bases and the V segment lost 4 bases, leaving 7 bases of the junction unmatched.

The DNA of the CDR3 is TGTGCCAGTAGTCAGTACGCAACTAATGAAAAACTGTTTTTT. Protein sequence: CASSQYATNEKLFF. This chain connects TRBV19 to TRBJ1-4; no reliable D call. Looked up from germline, CDR1 is LNHDA and CDR2 is SQIVND (reference sequence). V was shortened by 5 bases and J by 0 bases, with 7 bases between the two germline ends. The CDR3 is 14 amino acids.

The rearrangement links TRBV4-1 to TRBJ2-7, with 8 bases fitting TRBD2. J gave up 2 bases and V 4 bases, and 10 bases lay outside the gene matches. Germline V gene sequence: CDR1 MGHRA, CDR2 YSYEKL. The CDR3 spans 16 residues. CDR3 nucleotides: TGCGCCAGCAGCCCTACATGGACTAGCTCTACCTACGAGCAGTACTTC. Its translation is CASSPTWTSSTYEQYF.

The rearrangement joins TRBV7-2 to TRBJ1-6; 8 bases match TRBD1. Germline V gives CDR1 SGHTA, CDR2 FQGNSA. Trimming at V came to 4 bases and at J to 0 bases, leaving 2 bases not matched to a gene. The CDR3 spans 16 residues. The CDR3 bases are TGTGCCAGCAGCTGGGACAGGAGCTCCTATAATTCACCCCTCCACTTT. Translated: CASSWDRSSYNSPLHF.

The CDR3: CATSESSRMGTDTQYF. In DNA form, the CDR3 reads TGTGCCACCAGTGAATCCTCGCGGATGGGCACAGATACGCAGTATTTT. V usage is TRBV24-1 and J usage is TRBJ2-3; D is uncertain. Germline lookup yields CDR1 KGHDR and CDR2 SFDVKD. Trimming pared 4 bases from V and 1 base from J, leaving 14 bases between. The CDR3 extends over 16 amino acids.

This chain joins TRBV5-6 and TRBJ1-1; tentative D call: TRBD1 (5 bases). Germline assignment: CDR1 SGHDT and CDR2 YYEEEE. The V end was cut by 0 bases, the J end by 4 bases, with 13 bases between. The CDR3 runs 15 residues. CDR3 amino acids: CASSLGEGPATEAFF. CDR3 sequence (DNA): TGTGCCAGCAGCTTGGGGGAGGGGCCCGCCACTGAAGCTTTCTTT.

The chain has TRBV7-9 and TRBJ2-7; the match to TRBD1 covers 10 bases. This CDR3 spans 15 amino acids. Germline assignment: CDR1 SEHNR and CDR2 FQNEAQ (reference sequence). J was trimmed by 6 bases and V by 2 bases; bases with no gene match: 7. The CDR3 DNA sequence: TGTGCCAGCAGCTTATTAGGGACAGGGGCCATCGAGCAGTACTTC. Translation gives CASSLLGTGAIEQYF. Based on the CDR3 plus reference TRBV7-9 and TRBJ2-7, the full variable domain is DTGVSQNPRHKITKRGQNVTFRCDPISEHNRLYWYRQTLGQGPEFLTYFQNEAQLEKSRLLSDRFSAERPKGSFSTLEIQRTEQGDSAMYLCASSLLGTGAIEQYFGPGTRLTVT.

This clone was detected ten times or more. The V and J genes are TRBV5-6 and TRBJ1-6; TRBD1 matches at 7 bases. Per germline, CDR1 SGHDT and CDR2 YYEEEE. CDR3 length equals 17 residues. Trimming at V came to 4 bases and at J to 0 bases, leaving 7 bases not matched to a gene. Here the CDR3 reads CASSDTGVYSYNSPLHF. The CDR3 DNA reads TGTGCCAGCAGCGACACAGGGGTTTACTCCTATAATTCACCCCTCCACTTT.

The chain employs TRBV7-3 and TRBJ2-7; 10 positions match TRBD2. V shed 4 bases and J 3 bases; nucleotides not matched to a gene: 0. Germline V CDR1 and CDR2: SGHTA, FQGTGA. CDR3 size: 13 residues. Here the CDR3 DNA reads TGTGCCAGCAGCTGGACTAGCGGCTACGAGCAGTACTTC. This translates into CASSWTSGYEQYF.

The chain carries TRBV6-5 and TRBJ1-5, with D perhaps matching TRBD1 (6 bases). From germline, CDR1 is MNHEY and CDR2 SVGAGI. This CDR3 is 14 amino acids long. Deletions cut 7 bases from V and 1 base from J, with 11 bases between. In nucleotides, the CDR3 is TGTGCCAGCACCGGGACATTGAGCAATCAGCCCCAGCATTTT. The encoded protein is CASTGTLSNQPQHF.

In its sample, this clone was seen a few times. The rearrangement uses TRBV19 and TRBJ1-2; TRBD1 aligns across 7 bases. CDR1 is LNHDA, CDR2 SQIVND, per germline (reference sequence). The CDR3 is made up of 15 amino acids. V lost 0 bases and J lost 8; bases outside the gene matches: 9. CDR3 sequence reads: CASSIDLKGAEGYTF. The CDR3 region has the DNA TGTGCCAGTAGTATAGATCTGAAGGGGGCCGAGGGCTACACCTTC.

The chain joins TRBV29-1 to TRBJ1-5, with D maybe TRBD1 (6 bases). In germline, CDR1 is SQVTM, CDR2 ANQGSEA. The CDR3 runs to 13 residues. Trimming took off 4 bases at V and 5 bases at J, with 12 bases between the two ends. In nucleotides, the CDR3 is TGCAGCGTTGCTAGGGACAACGATCAGCCCCAGCATTTT. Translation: CSVARDNDQPQHF.

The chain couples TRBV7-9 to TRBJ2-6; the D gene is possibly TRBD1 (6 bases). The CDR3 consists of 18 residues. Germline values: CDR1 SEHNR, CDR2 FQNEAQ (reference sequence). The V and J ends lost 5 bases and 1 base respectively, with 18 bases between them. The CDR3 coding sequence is TGTGCCAGCAGCGTAAGGCGGGCAGGGGAATCTGGGGCCAACGTCCTGACTTTC. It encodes CASSVRRAGESGANVLTF.

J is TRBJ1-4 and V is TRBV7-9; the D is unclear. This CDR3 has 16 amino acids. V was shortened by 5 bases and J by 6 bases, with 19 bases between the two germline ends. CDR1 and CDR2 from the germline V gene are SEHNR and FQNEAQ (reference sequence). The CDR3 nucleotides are TGTGCCAGCAGCCCCTCCCGGACCTCGGGATATGAAAAACTGTTTTTT. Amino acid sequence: CASSPSRTSGYEKLFF.